The rows below give T cell receptor beta chains drawn from one sample of a study of blood T cell repertoires in COVID-19. Some clones are missing from TCRdb's copy, which holds only in-frame ones; the method was immunoSEQ multiplex PCR. The sample carries about 240,000 clones, 86% recorded once. Sequencing was performed on PBMCs or T cells enriched from blood (not recorded which). All receptors come from a woman aged 35 to 49 with acute COVID-19. The CDR3 runs from the conserved cysteine through the conserved F or W. The order of the fields is clone size, D gene, J gene, V gene, CDR3 protein, CDR3 DNA. D genes are given only for firm matches. Expanded clones get a size class; other rows say once, few or many, or leave the size out.

-	-	TRBJ2-5	TRBV19	CASSAGPYQETQYF	TGTGCCAGTAGTGCGGGACCGTACCAAGAGACCCAGTACTTC
-	TRBD2	TRBJ2-1	TRBV15	CATSRNSKLAAYNEQFF	TGTGCCACCAGCAGAAACTCTAAACTAGCGGCCTACAATGAGCAGTTCTTC
-	TRBD2	TRBJ2-7	TRBV7-3	CASSLRGTSFTYEQYF	TGTGCCAGCAGCTTAAGGGGGACTAGCTTTACCTACGAGCAGTACTTC
-	TRBD1	TRBJ2-1	TRBV6-5	CASRGGDRAYNEQFF	TGTGCCAGCAGAGGTGGGGACAGAGCCTACAATGAGCAGTTCTTC
-	-	TRBJ1-5	TRBV5-6	CASSLAQGNQPQHF	TGTGCCAGCAGCTTGGCCCAGGGCAATCAGCCCCAGCATTTT
-	-	TRBJ2-7	TRBV9	CASSVSDSYEQYF	TGTGCCAGCAGCGTAAGTGACAGCTACGAGCAGTACTTC
-	TRBD2	TRBJ2-3	TRBV2	CAEGREPPDTQYF	TGTGCCGAGGGGCGGGAGCCCCCAGATACGCAGTATTTT
-	TRBD2	TRBJ2-1	TRBV6-1	CASSELGLGGNEQFF	TGTGCCAGCAGTGAATTGGGACTAGGGGGCAATGAGCAGTTCTTC
-	-	TRBJ2-1	TRBV30	CAWIQDGSNEQFF	TGTGCCTGGATCCAAGACGGGTCGAATGAGCAGTTCTTC
-	-	TRBJ1-4	TRBV5-4	CASSARGGSDEKLFF	TGTGCCAGCAGCGCCCGGGGGGGCTCGGATGAAAAACTGTTTTTT
once	TRBD2	TRBJ2-1	TRBV20-1	CSASIFGTSGIGWDEQFF	TGCAGTGCTAGTATTTTCGGGACTAGCGGAATCGGGTGGGATGAGCAGTTCTTC
-	TRBD1	TRBJ2-7	TRBV18	CASSPRGGQGYTYEQYF	TGTGCCAGCTCACCACGGGGCGGACAGGGATACACCTACGAGCAGTACTTC
-	-	TRBJ2-1	TRBV3-1/TRBV3-2	CASSPETYNEQFF	TGTGCCAGCAGCCCCGAGACCTACAATGAGCAGTTCTTC
-	-	TRBJ1-5	TRBV19	CASSIPNRQHQPQHF	TGTGCCAGTAGTATACCTAACCGACAGCATCAGCCCCAGCATTTT
-	-	TRBJ1-2	TRBV6-5	CASNAQGGEDYGYTF	TGTGCCAGCAACGCACAGGGTGGTGAAGACTATGGCTACACCTTC
once	-	TRBJ2-3	TRBV4-1	CASSQEPGSSTDTQYF	TGCGCCAGCAGCCAAGAACCCGGGTCTAGCACAGATACGCAGTATTTT
-	-	TRBJ2-1	TRBV9	CASSVSGLMDNEQFF	TGTGCCAGCAGCGTGAGCGGGTTGATGGACAATGAGCAGTTCTTC
-	-	TRBJ1-1	TRBV7-9	CASSFSGEKAFF	TGTGCCAGCAGCTTTTCAGGGGAAAAAGCTTTCTTT
-	-	TRBJ2-7	TRBV9	CASSPQTGAYEQYF	TGTGCCAGCAGCCCCCAGACAGGTGCCTACGAGCAGTACTTC
-	TRBD2	TRBJ2-1	TRBV30	CAWTPLAGGLNEQFF	TGTGCCTGGACTCCTCTAGCGGGAGGGCTGAATGAGCAGTTCTTC
few	-	TRBJ2-2	TRBV2	CASSSMGHMTGELFF	TGTGCCAGCAGTTCAATGGGACATATGACCGGGGAGCTGTTTTTT
-	TRBD1	TRBJ1-6	TRBV5-4	CASRQGGPPYNSPLHF	TGTGCCAGCAGACAGGGGGGTCCCCCTTATAATTCACCCCTCCACTTT
few	TRBD2	TRBJ2-1	TRBV25-1	CASSGRTSFNEQFF	TGTGCCAGCAGTGGTAGGACTAGTTTCAATGAGCAGTTCTTC
-	-	TRBJ2-3	TRBV11-3	CASSLGDRSTDTQYF	TGTGCCAGCAGCTTAGGTGACAGAAGCACAGATACGCAGTATTTT
-	TRBD1	TRBJ1-4	TRBV24-1	CATSGDSPTNEKLFF	TGTGCCACCTCAGGGGACAGCCCAACTAATGAAAAACTGTTTTTT
once	TRBD1	TRBJ2-7	TRBV6-5	CASKGTGASSYEQYF	TGTGCCAGCAAAGGGACAGGGGCCAGCTCCTACGAGCAGTACTTC
-	-	TRBJ1-1	TRBV7-3	CASRVAWNTEAFF	TGTGCCAGCCGGGTAGCTTGGAACACTGAAGCTTTCTTT
-	TRBD2	TRBJ2-1	TRBV20-1	CSASDPSGRAGEQFF	TGCAGTGCTAGTGACCCTAGCGGGAGGGCGGGGGAGCAGTTCTTC
-	-	TRBJ2-1	TRBV7-3	CASSLTFQNNEQFF	TGTGCCAGCAGCTTAACGTTTCAGAACAATGAGCAGTTCTTC
-	-	TRBJ2-1	TRBV5-1	CASSLGQVSYNEQFF	TGCGCCAGCAGCTTGGGCCAGGTATCCTACAATGAGCAGTTCTTC
-	-	TRBJ1-1	TRBV24-1	CATSEGPNTEAFF	TGTGCCACTTCGGAGGGGCCGAACACTGAAGCTTTCTTT
few	-	TRBJ2-7	TRBV3-1/TRBV3-2	CASSPAPLVSYEQYF	TGTGCCAGCAGCCCAGCGCCATTAGTCTCCTACGAGCAGTACTTC
-	-	TRBJ2-7	TRBV5-6	CASSSDRGYEQYF	TGTGCCAGCAGCTCGGACCGCGGGTACGAGCAGTACTTC
-	TRBD1	TRBJ1-1	TRBV19	CASSSRGSGTEAFF	TGTGCCAGTAGTAGCAGGGGGTCGGGCACTGAAGCTTTCTTT
-	-	TRBJ1-6	TRBV11-2	CASSLGAEYNSPLHF	TGTGCCAGCAGCTTAGGTGCGGAGTATAATTCACCCCTCCACTTT
-	-	TRBJ1-1	TRBV6-5	CASRPSGGTEAFF	TGTGCCAGCAGACCCTCGGGGGGCACTGAAGCTTTCTTT
-	-	TRBJ2-5	TRBV7-6	CASSLARRDGETQYF	TGTGCCAGCAGCTTAGCACGGCGGGACGGAGAGACCCAGTACTTC
once	-	TRBJ2-3	TRBV30	CASRLKGADTQYF	TGTGCCTCCCGTCTCAAAGGGGCAGATACGCAGTATTTT
-	-	TRBJ2-1	TRBV15	CATSRSEGRYNEQFF	TGTGCCACCAGCAGATCAGAGGGCCGTTACAATGAGCAGTTCTTC
-	-	TRBJ1-5	TRBV2	CASSEVQSNQPQHF	TGTGCCAGCAGTGAAGTGCAGAGCAATCAGCCCCAGCATTTT
-	-	TRBJ1-1	TRBV4-1	CASSLRGLGNTEAFF	TGCGCCAGCAGCCTCAGGGGCTTGGGGAACACTGAAGCTTTCTTT
-	-	TRBJ1-2	TRBV18	CASSPDSASGGGYGYTF	TGTGCCAGCTCACCAGATTCCGCGAGCGGGGGAGGCTATGGCTACACCTTC
-	-	TRBJ2-1	TRBV18	CASSLVGTPQGEQFF	TGTGCCAGCTCACTGGTTGGGACACCACAGGGTGAGCAGTTCTTC
-	TRBD1	TRBJ2-6	TRBV5-4	CASSYGTGLIGANVLTF	TGTGCCAGCAGCTATGGGACAGGGTTGATTGGGGCCAACGTCCTGACTTTC
-	TRBD1	TRBJ2-2	TRBV29-1	CSVTDRANTGELFF	TGCAGCGTTACGGACAGGGCGAACACCGGGGAGCTGTTTTTT
-	TRBD1	TRBJ1-1	TRBV11-2	CASSLTGTGGLAFF	TGTGCCAGCAGCTTAACCGGGACAGGGGGCTTAGCTTTCTTT
-	TRBD1	TRBJ2-2	TRBV5-4	CASSDRTGKNTGELFF	TGTGCCAGCAGTGATAGGACAGGGAAGAACACCGGGGAGCTGTTTTTT
-	-	TRBJ2-7	TRBV2	CASSEAGAYEQYF	TGTGCCAGCAGTGAAGCCGGAGCCTACGAGCAGTACTTC
-	TRBD2	TRBJ2-5	TRBV28	CASSPGTSGRQETQYF	TGTGCCAGCAGTCCTGGGACTAGCGGGAGGCAAGAGACCCAGTACTTC
-	TRBD2	TRBJ2-4	TRBV2	CASSVTSGIAKNIQYF	TGTGCCAGCAGTGTGACTAGCGGGATAGCCAAAAACATTCAGTACTTC
many	-	TRBJ1-5	TRBV6-1	CASSERPSNQPQHF	TGTGCCAGCAGTGAGAGGCCTAGCAATCAGCCCCAGCATTTT
-	-	TRBJ2-2	TRBV19	CASSTSGAWTGELFF	TGTGCCAGTAGTACTAGTGGAGCCTGGACCGGGGAGCTGTTTTTT
-	-	TRBJ2-5	TRBV18	CASSRDIQETQYF	TGTGCCAGCTCACGGGACATCCAAGAGACCCAGTACTTC
once	-	TRBJ1-1	TRBV11-2	CASSLADLNTEAFF	TGTGCCAGCAGCTTAGCAGACTTGAACACTGAAGCTTTCTTT